The source of this T cell receptor beta chain is a study of beta chain features in type 1 diabetes. About the research overall: In all, about 110 million sorted cells from all samples were analyzed.

The collection from each donor was one heparinised blood draw averaging roughly 100 mL. CD4+ cells of the naive, central memory, regulatory and stem cell-like memory types were sorted via CD45RO/CCR7/CD25/CD127/CD95/CD27. This clone appeared a few times. Trimming cost V 4 bases and J 2 bases; bases outside gene matches: 6. The CDR3 runs 15 residues. Germline loops: CDR1 SGHNT, CDR2 YYREEE (reference sequence). The study reverse transcribed the entire isolated RNA, so it sequenced expressed TCRB transcripts. Mean read depth for naive, central memory and regulatory T cell samples was approximately 3.57 million reads. The data were produced by immunoSEQ multiplex PCR, yet TCRdb's version contains in-frame clones alone and is incomplete. The sample contains 300,000 to 350,000 clones, around 20% of which appear only once.

The sequencing sample was made of naive CD4+ T cells from blood. This rearrangement joins TRBV5-4 to TRBJ2-7, with 10 positions matching TRBD1. This TCR came from a woman in her late teens or twenties in good health. The CDR3 DNA is TGTGCCAGCAGCCAACTGGACAGGGGGACCTACGAGCAGTACTTC. Protein sequence: CASSQLDRGTYEQYF.